This TCR beta chain was recovered during a study of cytomegalovirus exposure and HLA in healthy donors. Findings and limits, study-wide: Altogether, some 170 TCR beta chains were recorded as cytomegalovirus-associated. High specificity and sensitivity for cytomegalovirus status were reported for the classifier. In a later analysis, a missense DCLRE1C variant was linked to TCR beta V- and J-gene trimming.

Germline V lookup: CDR1 SGDLS, CDR2 YYNGEE. The V gene lost 4 bases and the J gene lost 3 bases, with 14 bases spanning the gap. CDR3 size: 15 residues. With regard to this clone: Its specificity is unknown.

Primers included in the PCR were 60 Vbeta and 13 Jbeta primers. Some clones are missing from TCRdb's copy, which holds only in-frame ones; the method was immunoSEQ multiplex PCR. The data show some 160,000 clones, roughly 84% seen once. This sequence joins TRBV9 and TRBJ1-3, with D maybe TRBD1 (5 bases). This clonotype was sampled from a man aged 18 to 29 in good health and CMV-seronegative. Material: PBMCs. The CDR3 loop reads CASSPQAGVGNTIYF. The CDR3 DNA reads TGTGCCAGCAGCCCCCAGGCGGGGGTTGGAAACACCATATATTTT.